This TCR beta chain was recorded in a study of neurological immune-mediated disorders. TCRdb passed the 5' RACE reads through MiXCR, listing each CDR3 protein once. This table has 70,000 or so distinct CDR3 sequences, 3.2% appearing once. This clonotype occurred many times. V lost 11 bases and J lost 10; bases outside the gene matches: 17. This CDR3 spans 15 amino acids. V and J are TRBV12-3 or TRBV12-4 and TRBJ2-1; 10 bases map to TRBD2. Sequencing was done on a sample of PBMCs. This TCR was sampled from a woman aged 45-65 years with multiple sclerosis. CDR3: CASSTGTSVSWEQFF. CDR3 coding DNA: TGTGCCTCCTCGACCGGGACTAGCGTTTCCTGGGAGCAGTTCTTC.